This record covers a single TCR beta chain. V lost 2 bases and J 3 bases, leaving 17 bases between the germline ends. The CDR3 contains 16 residues. Germline V gene data show CDR1 as MNHEY and CDR2 as SVGAGI. This record belongs to a study of cytomegalovirus exposure and HLA in healthy donors. PCR used 60 Vbeta primers and 13 Jbeta primers. The assay was immunoSEQ multiplex PCR, and TCRdb's table has in-frame clones only and misses some. Here the sample spans some 150,000 clones, roughly 80% being singletons. Sequenced: PBMCs. The genes are TRBV6-5 and TRBJ2-7; TRBD2 might be the D (6 bases). This TCR came from a man in his forties in good health and CMV-seronegative. In DNA, the CDR3 is TGTGCCAGCAGTTACACCGGGACTCGCCTGAACTACGAGCAGTACTTC. This codes for CASSYTGTRLNYEQYF.